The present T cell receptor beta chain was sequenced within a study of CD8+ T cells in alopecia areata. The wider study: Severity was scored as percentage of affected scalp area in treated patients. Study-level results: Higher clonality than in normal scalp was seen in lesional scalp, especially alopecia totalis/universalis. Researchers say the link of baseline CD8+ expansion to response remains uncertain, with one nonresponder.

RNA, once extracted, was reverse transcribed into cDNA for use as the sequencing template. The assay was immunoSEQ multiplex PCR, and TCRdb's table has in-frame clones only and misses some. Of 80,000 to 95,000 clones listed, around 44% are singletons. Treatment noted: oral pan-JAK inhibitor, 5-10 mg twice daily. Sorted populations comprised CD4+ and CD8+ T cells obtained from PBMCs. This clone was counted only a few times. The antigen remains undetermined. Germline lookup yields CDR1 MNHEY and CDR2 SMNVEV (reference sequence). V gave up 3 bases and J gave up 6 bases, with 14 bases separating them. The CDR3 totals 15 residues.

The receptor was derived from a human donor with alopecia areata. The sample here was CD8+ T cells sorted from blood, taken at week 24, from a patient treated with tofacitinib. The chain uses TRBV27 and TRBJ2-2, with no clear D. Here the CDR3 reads CASSFTRSGAGELFF. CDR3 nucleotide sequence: TGTGCCAGCAGTTTCACCCGTTCGGGTGCCGGGGAGCTGTTTTTT.